The 30 T cell receptor beta chains below all came from one sample that was sequenced in a study of T cell responses to AZD1222 COVID-19 vaccine. Sequenced by immunoSEQ multiplex PCR; TCRdb stores in-frame clones only, minus some. The sample lists under 130,000 clones, about 91% occurring once. The sequencing here drew on peripheral blood, taken 28 days after the second AZD1222 dose. Receptors were obtained from an adult who received the AZD1222 COVID-19 vaccine.

The rearrangement links TRBV28 to TRBJ2-1, with TRBD2 matching over 7 bases. Germline CDR1 is MDHEN and CDR2 is SYDVKM. J gave up 2 bases and V 5 bases, and 6 bases lay outside the gene matches. The CDR3 extends over 15 amino acids. The CDR3 DNA reads as TGTGCCAGCAGTCCGACAGCGGGACCCTACAATGAGCAGTTCTTC. Translated, it gives CASSPTAGPYNEQFF.

V and J are TRBV5-6 and TRBJ2-3, with D possibly called TRBD1 or TRBD2 (5 bases each). Germline V gene data show CDR1 as SGHDT and CDR2 as YYEEEE. The V end was cut by 4 bases, the J end by 2 bases, with 17 bases between. This CDR3 has 16 residues. CDR3 coding DNA: TGTGCCAGCAGCCGAGGGGCTGGCAGTTTCACAGATACGCAGTATTTT. Amino acid sequence: CASSRGAGSFTDTQYF.

The chain links TRBV19 to TRBJ2-1; the D is unclear. The germline V and J ends were trimmed by 5 bases and 4 bases, with 6 bases remaining between them. This CDR3 is 12 amino acids long. CDR1 is LNHDA, CDR2 SQIVND, per germline (reference sequence). In nucleotides, the CDR3 is TGTGCCAGTAGTTGGAGTTACAATGAGCAGTTCTTC. Its translation is CASSWSYNEQFF.

The J gene is TRBJ2-3, the V gene TRBV19; D unclear. V was cut by 3 bases and J by 6 bases, with 13 bases left in between. CDR3 length: 14 residues. Germline V gene data show CDR1 as LNHDA and CDR2 as SQIVND (reference sequence). As DNA, the CDR3 is TGTGCCAGTAGTATTTCCCGGACGGAGGATACGCAGTATTTT. Its translation is CASSISRTEDTQYF.

The chain has TRBV5-6 and TRBJ1-4; D is undetermined. Between the trimmed V and J ends, which lost 4 bases and 5 bases, there was a span of 9 bases. The germline V gene has CDR1 SGHDT and CDR2 YYEEEE. The CDR3 consists of 13 residues. The CDR3 region has the DNA TGTGCCAGCAGCCTTTTCCCAAATGAAAAACTGTTTTTT. This translates into CASSLFPNEKLFF.

The chain links TRBV7-6 to TRBJ1-1; D is uncertain. The CDR3 length is 13 residues. V was pared by 5 bases and J by 6 bases, with 13 bases between. CDR1 and CDR2 from the germline V gene are SGHVS and FNYEAQ. CDR3 sequence: CASSPLGRPEAFF. CDR3 bases: TGTGCCAGCAGCCCCCTTGGGAGGCCTGAAGCTTTCTTT.

The rearrangement joins TRBV18 to TRBJ1-4; unclear D gene. CDR1 and CDR2 from the germline V gene are KGHSH and LQKENI. V was shortened by 3 bases and J by 4 bases, with 9 bases between the two germline ends. The CDR3 runs 14 residues. As DNA, the CDR3 is TGTGCCAGCTCACCTGGCGCCTATAATGAAAAACTGTTTTTT. It translates to CASSPGAYNEKLFF. Combining the CDR3 with reference TRBV18 and TRBJ1-4 gives the whole variable domain NAGVMQNPRHLVRRRGQEARLRCSPMKGHSHVYWYRQLPEEGLKFMVYLQKENIIDESGMPKERFSAEFPKEGPSILRIQQVVRGDSAAYFCASSPGAYNEKLFFGSGTQLSVL.

The chain has TRBV7-8 and TRBJ2-1; D remains ambiguous. Germline values: CDR1 SGHVS, CDR2 FQNEAQ. The CDR3 runs 14 residues. The germline V and J ends were trimmed by 7 bases and 5 bases, with 15 bases remaining between them. CDR3 loop: CASISFRGNNEQFF. The CDR3 DNA sequence: TGTGCCAGCATAAGCTTCCGCGGAAACAATGAGCAGTTCTTC.

CDR3 loop: CSVVEGGYTF. In nucleotides, the CDR3 is TGCAGCGTTGTCGAAGGGGGCTACACCTTC. The chain recombines TRBV29-1 with TRBJ1-2; D unclear. Germline CDR1 is SQVTM and CDR2 is ANQGSEA. The CDR3 spans 10 residues. Trimming took off 4 bases at V and 8 bases at J, with 8 bases between the two ends.

This chain uses TRBV7-9 with TRBJ2-2; D perhaps matches TRBD2 (5 bases). Trimming took 5 bases from V and 4 from J, leaving 20 bases between them. From germline, CDR1 is SEHNR and CDR2 FQNEAQ (reference sequence). This CDR3 has 17 residues. The CDR3 DNA reads TGTGCCAGCAGCCCCGGGTCATGGTGGGAGCTCACCGGGGAGCTGTTTTTT. Its translation: CASSPGSWWELTGELFF.

V is TRBV7-9 and J is TRBJ2-3; D is unclear. Germline V gene sequence: CDR1 SEHNR, CDR2 FQNEAQ (reference sequence). The V gene lost 2 bases and the J gene lost 1 base, with 7 bases spanning the gap. CDR3 size: 14 residues. CDR3 in amino acids: CASSLLGGTDTQYF. The CDR3 DNA follows: TGTGCCAGCAGCTTATTAGGAGGCACAGATACGCAGTATTTT.

This clone was detected once. The chain has TRBV28 and TRBJ2-5; D ambiguous. V shed 3 bases and J shed 2 bases, with 7 bases lying between them. The length of the CDR3 is 13 residues. Per the germline V gene, CDR1 is MDHEN and CDR2 is SYDVKM. The CDR3 protein is CASSLWQQETQYF. The CDR3 bases are TGTGCCAGCAGTTTGTGGCAGCAAGAGACCCAGTACTTC.

The DNA for the CDR3 is TGTGCCAGCAGCTTAGCCGCCCCCGGGACAGGGTTTCTCAGTGGCAATCAGCCCCAGCATTTT. Its protein product is CASSLAAPGTGFLSGNQPQHF. The chain carries TRBV7-2 and TRBJ1-5; 9 positions match TRBD1. Trimming cost V 0 bases and J 2 bases; bases outside gene matches: 17. The CDR3 has 21 residues. Germline assignment: CDR1 SGHTA and CDR2 FQGNSA.

The rearrangement uses TRBV4-3 and TRBJ2-2, with D unresolved. Germline V lookup: CDR1 LGHNA, CDR2 YSLEER. CDR3 length equals 14 residues. Deletions cut 2 bases from V and 5 bases from J, with 9 bases between. This CDR3 is CASSQFYSTGELFF. For the CDR3, the DNA is TGCGCCAGCAGCCAATTTTACAGTACCGGGGAGCTGTTTTTT.

This clone was seen once. The chain couples TRBV27 to TRBJ1-3; 7 nucleotides agree with TRBD1. The V gene's germline CDR1 is MNHEY and CDR2 SMNVEV (reference sequence). This CDR3 is 13 amino acids long. The J segment lost 4 bases and the V segment lost 7 bases, leaving 4 bases of the junction unmatched. DNA of the CDR3: TGTGCCAGCAAAACAGGGGTCGGAAACACCATATATTTT. This gives the protein CASKTGVGNTIYF.

Note on this clone: Here the CDR3 omits its conserved ending phenylalanine or tryptophan, so a read error is the likely source. The DNA is left out, because the CDR3 cannot be placed on it with certainty; the CDR3 is given as TCRdb lists it. The rearrangement links TRBV6-4 to TRBJ2-3. From its first to its last residue, the CDR3 has 10 amino acids. CDR1 is MRHNA, CDR2 SNTAGT, per germline. The CDR3 reads CASSARDLRR.

The chain links TRBV11-1 to TRBJ2-7, with D possibly being TRBD2 (6 bases). V lost 3 bases and J 9 bases, leaving 12 bases between the germline ends. Per germline, CDR1 SGHAT and CDR2 FQDESV (reference sequence). The CDR3 runs 12 residues. The CDR3 DNA reads as TGTGCCAGCAGCTTTCCGGGAGCCGGGCAGTACTTC. Translated, it gives CASSFPGAGQYF.

This clone has just one count. The chain recombines TRBV28 with TRBJ2-7; the D gene is possibly TRBD2 (5 bases). Germline V CDR1 and CDR2: MDHEN, SYDVKM. The length of the CDR3 is 15 residues. The V gene lost 5 bases and the J gene lost 5 bases, with 19 bases spanning the gap. Here the CDR3 reads CASSPPVDSLDEQYF. CDR3 DNA: TGTGCCAGCAGTCCCCCGGTGGACTCTCTAGACGAGCAGTACTTC.

This chain joins TRBV7-9 and TRBJ2-5; a possible D gene is TRBD2 (7 bases). The CDR3 extends over 16 amino acids. Trimming took 3 bases from V and 5 from J, leaving 19 bases between them. Germline V gives CDR1 SEHNR, CDR2 FQNEAQ (reference sequence). This CDR3 reads CASSFGEGDAKETQYF. The CDR3 coding sequence is TGTGCCAGCAGCTTCGGGGAGGGGGATGCGAAGGAGACCCAGTACTTC.

The rearrangement joins TRBV5-4 to TRBJ2-6; D unclear. This CDR3 has 15 amino acids. Germline V gene sequence: CDR1 SGHNT, CDR2 YYREEE (reference sequence). V was shortened by 4 bases and J by 4 bases, with 12 bases between the two germline ends. CDR3 residues: CASSPPAAGANVLTF. The CDR3 DNA sequence: TGTGCCAGCAGCCCTCCTGCAGCCGGGGCCAACGTCCTGACTTTC.

This clone occurred a few times. V is TRBV14 and J is TRBJ2-7, with D possibly matching TRBD1 (5 bases). CDR3 length: 17 amino acids. Trimming took 2 bases from V and 2 from J, leaving 19 bases between them. Germline CDR1 reads SGHDN; CDR2 reads FVKESK. The CDR3 here is CASSQLQWGSEAYEQYF. The DNA for the CDR3 is TGTGCCAGCAGCCAATTGCAGTGGGGCAGCGAAGCCTACGAGCAGTACTTC.

The chain recombines TRBV4-2 with TRBJ1-1; tentatively, D is TRBD1 (6 bases). The germline V gene has CDR1 LGHNA and CDR2 YNFKEQ. The CDR3 spans 19 residues. Trimming stripped 1 base from V and 1 base from J, with 22 bases between. CDR3 DNA: TGTGCCAGCAGCCAAGGATCGATGAGGGCAGGGGCTTCGAACACTGAAGCTTTCTTT. Its protein is CASSQGSMRAGASNTEAFF.

The chain has TRBV27 and TRBJ2-3, with 7 bases identical to TRBD1. J was trimmed by 3 bases and V by 5 bases; bases with no gene match: 5. There are 14 residues in the CDR3. Germline-derived CDR1 and CDR2 are MNHEY and SMNVEV (reference sequence). CDR3 loop: CASSLDRATDTQYF. The CDR3 DNA reads as TGTGCCAGCAGTCTTGACAGGGCTACAGATACGCAGTATTTT.

This clone was observed a single time. This chain connects TRBV2 to TRBJ2-3; the D gene is possibly TRBD2 (5 bases). Trimming shortened V by 5 bases and J by 6 bases, and 9 bases separated the two germline ends. The CDR3 sequence is 12 residues long. Germline CDR1 reads SNHLY; CDR2 reads FYNNEI. This CDR3 is CASSRTVDTQYF. The DNA for the CDR3 is TGTGCCAGCAGTCGGACTGTGGATACGCAGTATTTT.

The chain is built from TRBV5-1 and TRBJ2-3; perhaps D is TRBD1 or TRBD2 (5 bases each). Germline V gene sequence: CDR1 SGHRS, CDR2 YFSETQ. Between the trimmed V and J ends, which lost 0 bases and 1 base, there was a span of 15 bases. The CDR3 extends over 17 amino acids. As DNA, the CDR3 is TGCGCCAGCAGCTTGGGGCCTCGGGGACGGGGCACAGATACGCAGTATTTT. Residues: CASSLGPRGRGTDTQYF.

The chain has TRBV28 and TRBJ1-1; the D gene is possibly TRBD1 (6 bases). CDR3 length equals 15 residues. V was pared by 7 bases and J by 4 bases, with 19 bases between. CDR1 and CDR2 (germline): MDHEN, SYDVKM. As DNA, the CDR3 is TGTGCCAGCACTCTTAAGGGGGGCTCGGCCACTGAAGCTTTCTTT. Encoded protein: CASTLKGGSATEAFF. The variable domain in full, completed from reference TRBV28 and TRBJ1-1, reads DVKVTQSSRYLVKRTGEKVFLECVQDMDHENMFWYRQDPGLGLRLIYFSYDVKMKEKGDIPEGYSVSREKKERFSLILESASTNQTSMYLCASTLKGGSATEAFFGQGTRLTVV.

The chain recombines TRBV29-1 with TRBJ1-2; possibly TRBD1 for D (5 bases). In germline, CDR1 is SQVTM, CDR2 ANQGSEA. Trimming shortened V by 5 bases and J by 3 bases, and 10 bases separated the two germline ends. CDR3 length: 12 amino acids. CDR3 loop: CSVREGDYGYTF. The CDR3 bases are TGCAGCGTTCGGGAAGGGGACTATGGCTACACCTTC.

This rearrangement joins TRBV10-3 to TRBJ1-2; D gene unclear. The CDR3 contains 12 residues. Trimming removed 3 bases from V and 4 bases from J, with 6 bases in between. Germline V CDR1 and CDR2: ENHRY, SYGVKD. In DNA, the CDR3 is TGTGCCATCAGTGACCCGGGCTATGGCTACACCTTC. Encoded protein: CAISDPGYGYTF.

The CDR3 spells CASSPPGTRKHEQYF. The CDR3 DNA is TGTGCCAGCTCACCACCCGGGACAAGGAAGCACGAGCAGTACTTC. The chain is built from TRBV18 and TRBJ2-7, with TRBD1 as a possible D gene (6 bases). Trimming removed 0 bases at V and 5 bases at J, with 14 bases between. This CDR3 region has 15 residues. Germline V gene sequence: CDR1 KGHSH, CDR2 LQKENI. The entire variable domain, with the rest obtained from reference TRBV18 and TRBJ2-7, is as follows: NAGVMQNPRHLVRRRGQEARLRCSPMKGHSHVYWYRQLPEEGLKFMVYLQKENIIDESGMPKERFSAEFPKEGPSILRIQQVVRGDSAAYFCASSPPGTRKHEQYFGPGTRLTVT.

V is TRBV19 and J is TRBJ2-7; 8 bases match TRBD2. The V gene end was trimmed by 6 bases and the J gene end by 4 bases; junction bases not matched to a gene: 5. This CDR3 spans 13 amino acids. Looked up from germline, CDR1 is LNHDA and CDR2 is SQIVND (reference sequence). The CDR3 sequence: CASSPGLEYEQYF. CDR3 bases: TGTGCCAGTAGCCCGGGACTAGAATACGAGCAGTACTTC.